This is a list of T cell receptor beta chains from one sample in a study of shared clonotypes between healthy human individuals. Repertoires were generated with immunoSEQ multiplex PCR, while TCRdb's copy carries only in-frame clones and drops some. The sample yields 2,500,000 or so clones, around nine tenths seen once. Sequencing used naive CD4+ T cells sorted from blood. The receptors shown here come from a man between 18 and 29 years old in good health. Each CDR3 is given with its conserved first and last residue. D genes are given only for firm matches. Not every row has a clone size; where given, it reads once, few, many or a size class.

abundance: -; v_gene: TRBV27; j_gene: TRBJ2-6; d_gene: TRBD1; CDR3nt: TGTGCCAGCAGTTCCGGACAGGGGAGCTCTGGGGCCAACGTCCTGACTTTC; CDR3aa: CASSSGQGSSGANVLTF
abundance: -; v_gene: TRBV9; j_gene: TRBJ1-5; d_gene: -; CDR3nt: TGTGCCAGCAGCGCCGGGACGGGGCATGGTCAGCCCCAGCATTTT; CDR3aa: CASSAGTGHGQPQHF
abundance: -; v_gene: TRBV18; j_gene: TRBJ1-2; d_gene: -; CDR3nt: TGTGCCAGCTCACCCCAGGGTATGGATGGCTACACCTTC; CDR3aa: CASSPQGMDGYTF
abundance: -; v_gene: TRBV5-8; j_gene: TRBJ1-1; d_gene: TRBD1; CDR3nt: TGTGCCAGCAGCTTGCCAGGCAGGGGGGTTTCGGACACTGAAGCTTTCTTT; CDR3aa: CASSLPGRGVSDTEAFF
abundance: -; v_gene: TRBV6-6; j_gene: TRBJ1-6; d_gene: -; CDR3nt: TGTGCCAGCAGTTACGACTATAATTCACCCCTCCACTTT; CDR3aa: CASSYDYNSPLHF
abundance: -; v_gene: TRBV18; j_gene: TRBJ1-5; d_gene: -; CDR3nt: TGTGCCAGCTCAACAAATTCGAGGGATCAGCCCCAGCATTTT; CDR3aa: CASSTNSRDQPQHF
abundance: -; v_gene: TRBV4-2; j_gene: TRBJ1-3; d_gene: -; CDR3nt: TGTGCCAGCAGCCAAGAGTTAGAGGCGCCCATATATTTT; CDR3aa: CASSQELEAPIYF
abundance: -; v_gene: TRBV6-6; j_gene: TRBJ1-1; d_gene: -; CDR3nt: TGTGCCAGCAGTTATTTTGAGATGAACACTGAAGCTTTCTTT; CDR3aa: CASSYFEMNTEAFF
abundance: -; v_gene: TRBV19; j_gene: TRBJ1-1; d_gene: TRBD1; CDR3nt: TGTGCCAGTAGTAAAAGAGGGGGCTACACTGAAGCTTTCTTT; CDR3aa: CASSKRGGYTEAFF
abundance: -; v_gene: TRBV29-1; j_gene: TRBJ2-7; d_gene: TRBD2; CDR3nt: TGCAGCGTCGCGACAGGATTAATGCCTAGCGGGAGCTACGAGCAGTACTTC; CDR3aa: CSVATGLMPSGSYEQYF
abundance: once; v_gene: TRBV28; j_gene: TRBJ1-4; d_gene: -; CDR3nt: TGTGCCAGCAGTTCCGGGGGGCGAGAAAAACTGTTTTTT; CDR3aa: CASSSGGREKLFF
abundance: -; v_gene: TRBV5-4; j_gene: TRBJ2-3; d_gene: TRBD2; CDR3nt: TGTGCCAGCAGCTTGGCCGGCGGGGGTGTCCCAGATACGCAGTATTTT; CDR3aa: CASSLAGGGVPDTQYF
abundance: -; v_gene: TRBV27; j_gene: TRBJ2-3; d_gene: TRBD2; CDR3nt: TGTGCCAGCAGTTTAGGACTAGCCACGGATACGCAGTATTTT; CDR3aa: CASSLGLATDTQYF
abundance: -; v_gene: TRBV19; j_gene: TRBJ2-5; d_gene: TRBD1; CDR3nt: TGTGCCAGTAGTATGGGGGCCGAGACAGGGCGAGAGACCCAGTACTTC; CDR3aa: CASSMGAETGRETQYF
abundance: -; v_gene: TRBV11-3; j_gene: TRBJ2-1; d_gene: TRBD1; CDR3nt: TGTGCCAGCAGCTACACGACAGGGTCAAATGAGCAGTTCTTC; CDR3aa: CASSYTTGSNEQFF
abundance: -; v_gene: TRBV7-9; j_gene: TRBJ1-1; d_gene: -; CDR3nt: TGTGCCAGCAGCCATTACACAGCCCTCGTCGGCACTGAAGCTTTCTTT; CDR3aa: CASSHYTALVGTEAFF
abundance: once; v_gene: TRBV27; j_gene: TRBJ1-4; d_gene: -; CDR3nt: TGTGCCAGCAGTCCCGGTGACCGTTCAACTAATGAAAAACTGTTTTTT; CDR3aa: CASSPGDRSTNEKLFF
abundance: -; v_gene: TRBV10-2; j_gene: TRBJ2-1; d_gene: TRBD2; CDR3nt: TGCGCCATCCAAGCGGGGGTAGGCTACAATGAGCAGTTCTTC; CDR3aa: CAIQAGVGYNEQFF
abundance: once; v_gene: TRBV5-1; j_gene: TRBJ2-3; d_gene: -; CDR3nt: TGCGCCAGCAGCACCGGGACAAGCACAGATACGCAGTATTTT; CDR3aa: CASSTGTSTDTQYF
abundance: once; v_gene: TRBV4-1; j_gene: TRBJ2-5; d_gene: -; CDR3nt: TGCGCCAGCAGCCAAGATCTGGCGGGGCCCGGTGAGACCCAGTACTTC; CDR3aa: CASSQDLAGPGETQYF
abundance: -; v_gene: TRBV15; j_gene: TRBJ1-5; d_gene: TRBD1; CDR3nt: TGTGCCACCAGCAGAGGACAGGGGAATACGATAGGCAATCAGCCCCAGCATTTT; CDR3aa: CATSRGQGNTIGNQPQHF
abundance: -; v_gene: TRBV6-6; j_gene: TRBJ2-7; d_gene: TRBD1; CDR3nt: TGTGCCAGCAGGCCGGGACAGAAATACGAGCAGTACTTC; CDR3aa: CASRPGQKYEQYF
abundance: -; v_gene: TRBV4-1; j_gene: TRBJ2-1; d_gene: -; CDR3nt: TGCGCCAGCAGCCAAGGGGGGCTGAATTACAATGAGCAGTTCTTC; CDR3aa: CASSQGGLNYNEQFF
abundance: -; v_gene: TRBV7-9; j_gene: TRBJ2-5; d_gene: -; CDR3nt: TGTGCCAGCAGCTCACTTCCGGGGAGAGAGACCCAGTACTTC; CDR3aa: CASSSLPGRETQYF
abundance: -; v_gene: TRBV2; j_gene: TRBJ2-1; d_gene: -; CDR3nt: TGTGCCAGCAGTACCCGACTAAACAATGAGCAGTTCTTC; CDR3aa: CASSTRLNNEQFF
abundance: -; v_gene: TRBV5-8; j_gene: TRBJ1-5; d_gene: -; CDR3nt: TGTGCCAGCAGCTTGGGGTCAAACGCCCAGCATTTT; CDR3aa: CASSLGSNAQHF
abundance: once; v_gene: TRBV7-9; j_gene: TRBJ1-1; d_gene: TRBD1; CDR3nt: TGTGCCAGCACCCTCCGAGGGGGCCTGGGCACTGAAGCTTTCTTT; CDR3aa: CASTLRGGLGTEAFF
abundance: -; v_gene: TRBV10-1; j_gene: TRBJ2-1; d_gene: TRBD2; CDR3nt: TGCGCCAGCAGTGAGTCGGGAGGGACCTACAATGAGCAGTTCTTC; CDR3aa: CASSESGGTYNEQFF
abundance: -; v_gene: TRBV5-6; j_gene: TRBJ1-6; d_gene: TRBD1; CDR3nt: TGTGCCAGCAGTCCCGGGACAGGGAATTCACCCCTCCACTTT; CDR3aa: CASSPGTGNSPLHF
abundance: -; v_gene: TRBV2; j_gene: TRBJ2-2; d_gene: -; CDR3nt: TGTGCCAGCAGTGATCCCCCAGCGGGGAACACCGGGGAGCTGTTTTTT; CDR3aa: CASSDPPAGNTGELFF
abundance: once; v_gene: TRBV10-3; j_gene: TRBJ1-5; d_gene: TRBD1; CDR3nt: TGTGCCATCAGTGAGTCCCCAGGGGGCGATCAGCCCCAGCATTTT; CDR3aa: CAISESPGGDQPQHF
abundance: once; v_gene: TRBV11-3; j_gene: TRBJ2-5; d_gene: -; CDR3nt: TGTGCCAGCAGCCTCGGGACCGAGGAGACCCAGTACTTC; CDR3aa: CASSLGTEETQYF
abundance: -; v_gene: TRBV13; j_gene: TRBJ2-1; d_gene: -; CDR3nt: TGTGCCAGCAGCTTAGAGGGGAGTCTCTACAATGAGCAGTTCTTC; CDR3aa: CASSLEGSLYNEQFF
abundance: -; v_gene: TRBV7-2; j_gene: TRBJ2-5; d_gene: TRBD2; CDR3nt: TGTGCCAGCAGCGGAGCGGGAGGGCCGAGAGAGACCCAGTACTTC; CDR3aa: CASSGAGGPRETQYF
abundance: -; v_gene: TRBV11-2; j_gene: TRBJ2-7; d_gene: -; CDR3nt: TGTGCCAGCAGGCTTTGGGACGAGCAGTACTTC; CDR3aa: CASRLWDEQYF